This TCR beta chain comes out of a study of T cells after somatic rescue of genetic block (dated by TCRdb to about 2020). Describing the broader study: What the study looked at was long-term robustness, specifically in a T-cell system that came about through somatic rescue of a genetic block in T-cell development.

The library was generated by the immunoSEQ multiplex PCR assay. This is the immuneACCESS table as TCRdb keeps it, with only in-frame sequences that have V and J called. A part of the clones is gone; compared with another copy, unresolved V genes explain less than half, and the rest is unexplained. Counted in this sample were 80,000 to 100,000 clones; over 80% of them appeared once. The top ten clones comprise around 1.6% of the sample. Of note for this clone: Its antigen has not been determined. No qualities accompany the bases; no much larger clone lies one base away.

The CDR3 numbers 13 residues from cysteine through phenylalanine. The read is trimmed to its CDR3 DNA, 39 bases read in frame from base 1. Per the germline V gene (reference sequence), LNHDA is the CDR1 and SQIVND is the CDR2. The junction shows trimming of 3 bases on V and 4 bases on J, plus 9 bases between the germline ends. This sequence was found in a woman aged 18-29 years. The sequence is built from TRBV19 and TRBJ2-5, with TRBD2 perhaps the D gene, on 5 matching bases. Sequencing used peripheral blood mononuclear cells (PBMCs). The DNA sequence is as follows: TGTGCCAGTAGTATGCTACTAGGAGAGACCCAGTACTTC. Its protein is CASSMLLGETQYF.